A selection of T cell receptor beta chains follows, all from one sample in a study of blood T cell repertoires in COVID-19. Assay: immunoSEQ multiplex PCR; the TCRdb copy retains only in-frame clones and omits some. In the table there are roughly 70,000 clones, over 75% of which are singletons. Source material: peripheral blood. These receptors originate from a woman at least 80 years old with active or convalescent COVID-19. Each CDR3 is given with its conserved first and last residue. A D gene is named only where the DNA matches it firmly. Size is stated for part of the rows, as once, few or many counts, or as a class when the clone is expanded.

TRBD1	TRBJ1-1	.	TRBV7-9	CASSFPGQGLTFF	TGTGCCAGCAGCTTTCCGGGACAGGGGTTGACTTTCTTT
TRBD1	TRBJ2-1	.	TRBV7-6	CASSLAGTGVYNEQFF	TGTGCCAGCAGCTTAGCAGGGACAGGGGTTTACAATGAGCAGTTCTTC
.	TRBJ1-4	.	TRBV19	CASSVSGVTEKLFF	TGTGCCAGTAGTGTGTCGGGGGTCACGGAAAAACTGTTTTTT
.	TRBJ1-2	.	TRBV3-1/TRBV3-2	CASSQAREEPYGYTF	TGTGCCAGCAGCCAAGCGAGGGAGGAACCCTATGGCTACACCTTC
TRBD2	TRBJ2-5	.	TRBV5-4	CASRLELAGVQETQYF	TGTGCCAGCAGGCTGGAACTAGCGGGTGTACAAGAGACCCAGTACTTC
.	TRBJ2-5	.	TRBV6-6	CASQRVGETQYF	TGTGCCAGCCAACGGGTCGGAGAGACCCAGTACTTC
TRBD1	TRBJ1-3	few	TRBV30	CAWSDPPGQGVLFGNTIYF	TGTGCCTGGAGTGATCCCCCGGGACAGGGTGTTTTATTTGGAAACACCATATATTTT
TRBD1	TRBJ1-5	.	TRBV7-2	CASRPGGPNQPQHF	TGTGCCAGCAGACCAGGGGGCCCTAATCAGCCCCAGCATTTT
TRBD1	TRBJ1-1	.	TRBV6-5	CASSNRGQGARAFF	TGTGCCAGCAGTAACCGTGGGCAGGGGGCTAGAGCTTTCTTT
.	TRBJ2-2	.	TRBV2	CASSIDTGELFF	TGTGCCAGCAGTATCGACACCGGGGAGCTGTTTTTT
.	TRBJ1-6	.	TRBV19	CASSIEVGGQSPLHF	TGTGCCAGTAGTATCGAGGTAGGGGGACAATCACCCCTCCACTTT